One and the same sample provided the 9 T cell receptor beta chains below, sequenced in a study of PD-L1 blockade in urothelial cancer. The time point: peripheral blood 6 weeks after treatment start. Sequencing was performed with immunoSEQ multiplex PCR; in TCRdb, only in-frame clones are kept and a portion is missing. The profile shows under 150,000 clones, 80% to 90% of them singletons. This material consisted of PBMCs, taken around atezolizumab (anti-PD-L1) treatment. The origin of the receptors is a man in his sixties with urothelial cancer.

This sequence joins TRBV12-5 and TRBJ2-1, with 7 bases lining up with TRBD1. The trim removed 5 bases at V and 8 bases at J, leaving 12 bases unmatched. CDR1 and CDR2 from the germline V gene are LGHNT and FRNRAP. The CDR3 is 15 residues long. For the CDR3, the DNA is TGTGCTAGTGGTCCCAGGGGGTACGGCGGAGATGAGCAGTTCTTC. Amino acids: CASGPRGYGGDEQFF.

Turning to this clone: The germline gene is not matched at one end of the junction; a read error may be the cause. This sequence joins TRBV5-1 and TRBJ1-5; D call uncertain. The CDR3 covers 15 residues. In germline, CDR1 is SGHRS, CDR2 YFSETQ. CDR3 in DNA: TGCGCCAGCAGATTGGACTCCTATAGCAATCAGCCCCAGCATTTT. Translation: CASRLDSYSNQPQHF.

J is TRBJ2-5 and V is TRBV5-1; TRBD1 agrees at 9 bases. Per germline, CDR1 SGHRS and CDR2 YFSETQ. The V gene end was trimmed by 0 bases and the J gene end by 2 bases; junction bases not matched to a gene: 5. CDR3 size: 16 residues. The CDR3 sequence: CASSLGGQGAQETQYF. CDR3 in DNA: TGCGCCAGCAGCTTGGGGGGACAGGGCGCACAAGAGACCCAGTACTTC.

CDR3 sequence (DNA): TGTGCCAGCAGCTTAACTAGCGGGGGGGTAGGTGAGCAGTTCTTC. Its protein product is CASSLTSGGVGEQFF. The genes are TRBV7-2 and TRBJ2-1; 13 bases are a match to TRBD2. Unmatched junction bases numbered 4, after V lost 2 bases and J lost 9 bases. The V gene's germline CDR1 is SGHTA and CDR2 FQGNSA. The CDR3 has 15 residues.

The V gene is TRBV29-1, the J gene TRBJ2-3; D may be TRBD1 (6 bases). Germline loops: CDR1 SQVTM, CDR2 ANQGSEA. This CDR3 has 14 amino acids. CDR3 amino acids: CSVKTGLGTDTQYF. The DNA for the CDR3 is TGCAGTGTTAAAACAGGGTTGGGGACAGATACGCAGTATTTT.

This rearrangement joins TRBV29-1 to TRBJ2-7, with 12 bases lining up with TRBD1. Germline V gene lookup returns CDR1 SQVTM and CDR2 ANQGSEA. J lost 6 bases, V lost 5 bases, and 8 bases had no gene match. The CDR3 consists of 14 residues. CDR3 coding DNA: TGCAGCGTTAAGGGACAGGGGGCGCTTGGCGAGCAGTACTTC. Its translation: CSVKGQGALGEQYF.

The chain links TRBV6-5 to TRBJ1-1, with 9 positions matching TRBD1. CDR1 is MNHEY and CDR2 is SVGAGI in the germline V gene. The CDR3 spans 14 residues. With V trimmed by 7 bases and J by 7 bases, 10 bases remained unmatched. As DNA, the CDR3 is TGTGCCAGCAAAGGACAGGGGCCCGGCGGTGAAGCTTTCTTT. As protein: CASKGQGPGGEAFF.

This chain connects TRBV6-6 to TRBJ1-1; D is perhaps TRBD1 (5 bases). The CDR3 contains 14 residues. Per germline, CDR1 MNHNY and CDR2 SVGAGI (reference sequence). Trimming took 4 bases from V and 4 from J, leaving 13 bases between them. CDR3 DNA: TGTGCCAGCAGTTTACAGGAGTCGAGCACTGAAGCTTTCTTT. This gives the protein CASSLQESSTEAFF.

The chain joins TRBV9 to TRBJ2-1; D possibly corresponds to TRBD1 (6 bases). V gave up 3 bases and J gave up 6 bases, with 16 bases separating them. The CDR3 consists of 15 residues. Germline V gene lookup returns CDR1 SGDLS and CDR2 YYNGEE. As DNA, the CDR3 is TGTGCCAGCAGCGGACAGGTCACCATGGGCAATGAGCAGTTCTTC. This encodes CASSGQVTMGNEQFF.